The next 20 T cell receptor beta chains were all read from a single sample in a study of blood T cell repertoires in COVID-19. Assay: immunoSEQ multiplex PCR; the TCRdb copy retains only in-frame clones and omits some. The table lists approximately 25,000 clones, around nine tenths of them singletons. Sequencing input: peripheral blood. These receptors all come from a man aged 45-65 years with active COVID-19.

CDR3 in DNA: TGTGCCAGCAGCTTGAGACAGGGGAACACTGAAGCTTTCTTT. Amino acids: CASSLRQGNTEAFF. This sequence joins TRBV7-9 and TRBJ1-1; 7 bases align to TRBD1. The length of the CDR3 is 14 residues. V was pared by 3 bases and J by 1 base, with 2 bases of the junction left unmatched. Germline V gene lookup returns CDR1 SEHNR and CDR2 FQNEAQ (reference sequence). The variable domain in full, with the rest retrieved from reference TRBV7-9 and TRBJ1-1, is DTGVSQNPRHKITKRGQNVTFRCDPISEHNRLYWYRQTLGQGPEFLTYFQNEAQLEKSRLLSDRFSAERPKGSFSTLEIQRTEQGDSAMYLCASSLRQGNTEAFFGQGTRLTVV.

The chain links TRBV11-2 to TRBJ1-4; TRBD1 matches at 8 bases. Germline loops: CDR1 SGHAT, CDR2 FQNNGV. CDR3 length: 15 residues. With 4 bases clipped from V and 3 bases from J, the junction kept 4 bases outside the gene matches. CDR3 sequence reads: CASSSPGQANEKLFF. The CDR3 bases are TGTGCCAGCAGCTCCCCGGGACAGGCTAATGAAAAACTGTTTTTT. The entire variable domain, with the rest obtained from reference TRBV11-2 and TRBJ1-4, is as follows: EAGVAQSPRYKIIEKRQSVAFWCNPISGHATLYWYQQILGQGPKLLIQFQNNGVVDDSQLPKDRFSAERLKGVDSTLKIQPAKLEDSAVYLCASSSPGQANEKLFFGSGTQLSVL.

V is TRBV2 and J is TRBJ2-1, with D maybe TRBD2 (6 bases). CDR3 length equals 14 residues. V dropped 7 bases and J dropped 4 bases, with 14 bases sitting between them. Germline V gene lookup returns CDR1 SNHLY and CDR2 FYNNEI. CDR3 sequence: CASKPPGDYNEQFF. The CDR3 DNA reads TGTGCCAGCAAACCGCCGGGGGATTACAATGAGCAGTTCTTC.

The chain recombines TRBV4-2 with TRBJ2-1; 7 positions agree with TRBD1. Germline CDR1 reads LGHNA; CDR2 reads YNFKEQ. This CDR3 spans 14 amino acids. V shed 5 bases and J 8 bases; nucleotides not matched to a gene: 9. The CDR3 reads CASSTGQPRDEQFF. As DNA, the CDR3 is TGTGCCAGCAGCACGGGACAGCCAAGGGATGAGCAGTTCTTC.

The genes are TRBV20-1 and TRBJ2-1; 7 nucleotides agree with TRBD1. The CDR3 spans 11 residues. The germline V gene encodes CDR1 DFQATT and CDR2 SNEGSKA (reference sequence). J lost 15 bases, V lost 6 bases, and 11 bases had no gene match. CDR3 loop: CSALTGVSTFF. In nucleotides, the CDR3 is TGCAGTGCCCTTACAGGGGTCTCAACGTTCTTC.

V gene TRBV5-1 combines with J gene TRBJ2-7; TRBD1 might be the D (6 bases). V lost 3 bases to trimming and J lost 4 bases, with 11 bases between them. Germline values: CDR1 SGHRS, CDR2 YFSETQ. The CDR3 sequence is 13 residues long. In DNA form, the CDR3 reads TGCGCCAGCAGCTCAGGGGCCGCTTACGAGCAGTACTTC. As protein: CASSSGAAYEQYF.

This clone appeared a single time. The V gene is TRBV30, the J gene TRBJ1-1; TRBD1 might be the D (6 bases). V was clipped by 2 bases and J by 3 bases, with 13 bases between them. The V gene's germline CDR1 is GTSNPN and CDR2 SVGIG (reference sequence). The CDR3 has 14 residues. CDR3 DNA: TGTGCCTGGAGTACCGGGACAATTCACACTGAAGCTTTCTTT. Residues: CAWSTGTIHTEAFF.

This CDR3 reads CAWQTGENSPLHF. The CDR3, as DNA: TGTGCCTGGCAAACCGGGGAAAATTCACCCCTCCACTTT. The chain uses TRBV30 and TRBJ1-6; D gene uncertain. Germline V gene lookup returns CDR1 GTSNPN and CDR2 SVGIG (reference sequence). The CDR3 loop spans 13 amino acids. The V gene lost 5 bases and the J gene lost 7 bases, with 12 bases spanning the gap.

The rearrangement joins TRBV4-2 to TRBJ1-2; D possibly corresponds to TRBD1 (6 bases). The V end was cut by 2 bases, the J end by 2 bases, with 9 bases between. This CDR3 has 14 amino acids. Germline V CDR1 and CDR2: LGHNA, YNFKEQ. Here the CDR3 reads CASSQMTGNYGYTF. DNA of the CDR3: TGTGCCAGCAGCCAAATGACAGGCAACTATGGCTACACCTTC.

This clone is a singleton in its sample. The V call is TRBV5-6, the J call TRBJ2-7, with TRBD1 matching over 10 bases. Trimming at V came to 4 bases and at J to 7 bases, leaving 8 bases not matched to a gene. Germline V CDR1 and CDR2: SGHDT, YYEEEE. CDR3 length: 14 residues. The chain's CDR3 is CASSGDRGLGEQYF. The CDR3 nucleotides read TGTGCCAGCAGCGGCGACAGGGGGCTGGGTGAGCAGTACTTC.

The chain links TRBV29-1 to TRBJ1-1; weak D call: TRBD1 (5 bases). CDR1 is SQVTM, CDR2 ANQGSEA, per germline. CDR3 length: 13 amino acids. Trimming removed 4 bases from V and 7 bases from J, with 16 bases in between. CDR3 residues: CSVGGGVRLEAFF. DNA of the CDR3: TGCAGCGTTGGCGGGGGGGTCCGGCTTGAAGCTTTCTTT.

This rearrangement joins TRBV5-1 to TRBJ1-5, with D unresolved. Germline V gives CDR1 SGHRS, CDR2 YFSETQ. V gave up 4 bases and J gave up 2 bases, with 10 bases separating them. This CDR3 has 14 residues. The CDR3 DNA reads TGCGCCAGCAGCCCTGGTAGTGGCAATCAGCCCCAGCATTTT. Translation: CASSPGSGNQPQHF. Full variable domain (outside the CDR3, taken from reference TRBV5-1 and TRBJ1-5): KAGVTQTPRYLIKTRGQQVTLSCSPISGHRSVSWYQQTPGQGLQFLFEYFSETQRNKGNFPGRFSGRQFSNSRSEMNVSTLELGDSALYLCASSPGSGNQPQHFGDGTRLSIL.

The DNA for the CDR3 is TGTGCCAGTACGGACAGGGGTGCCCTTGATGAAAAACTGTTTTTT. This codes for CASTDRGALDEKLFF. The chain links TRBV19 to TRBJ1-4; 9 bases are shared with TRBD1. Per germline, CDR1 LNHDA and CDR2 SQIVND (reference sequence). This CDR3 comprises 15 residues. With 7 bases clipped from V and 6 bases from J, the junction kept 9 bases outside the gene matches.

V is TRBV5-1 and J is TRBJ2-2; perhaps TRBD1 as D (6 bases). This CDR3 is 15 amino acids long. V was cut by 4 bases and J by 2 bases, with 12 bases left in between. Germline V gene sequence: CDR1 SGHRS, CDR2 YFSETQ. The CDR3 sequence is CASSPHRENTGELFF. Written as DNA, the CDR3 is TGCGCCAGCAGCCCGCACAGGGAAAACACCGGGGAGCTGTTTTTT.

The J gene is TRBJ2-7, the V gene TRBV5-1, with D unclear. The CDR3 spans 13 residues. CDR1 SGHRS and CDR2 YFSETQ come from the germline V gene. V was clipped by 3 bases and J by 3 bases, with 10 bases between them. The CDR3 DNA sequence: TGCGCCAGCAGCTACCGAGGCGGCTACGAGCAGTACTTC. Translating it yields CASSYRGGYEQYF.

The V and J genes are TRBV9 and TRBJ2-6; no reliable D call. CDR1 SGDLS and CDR2 YYNGEE come from the germline V gene. Trimming took 0 bases from V and 5 from J, leaving 21 bases between them. This CDR3 has 19 amino acids. Written as DNA, the CDR3 is TGTGCCAGCAGCGTAGGGTCCCCTCCAGTCGTTCTGAGGGCCAACGTCCTGACTTTC. Its protein product is CASSVGSPPVVLRANVLTF. Combining the CDR3 with reference TRBV9 and TRBJ2-6 gives the whole variable domain DSGVTQTPKHLITATGQRVTLRCSPRSGDLSVYWYQQSLDQGLQFLIQYYNGEERAKGNILERFSAQQFPDLHSELNLSSLELGDSALYFCASSVGSPPVVLRANVLTFGAGSRLTVL.

The rearrangement links TRBV2 to TRBJ2-7; D is possibly TRBD1 (6 bases). V dropped 3 bases and J dropped 2 bases, with 17 bases sitting between them. The CDR3 length is 16 residues. The germline gives CDR1 SNHLY, CDR2 FYNNEI. DNA for the CDR3: TGTGCCAGCAGTGAGATCGGGACACTCTTAACCTACGAGCAGTACTTC. Translation gives CASSEIGTLLTYEQYF.

V is TRBV4-1 and J is TRBJ2-1; 10 bases are a match to TRBD2. The CDR3 consists of 17 residues. CDR1 and CDR2 (germline): MGHRA, YSYEKL. The trim removed 1 base at V and 4 bases at J, leaving 7 bases unmatched. CDR3 coding DNA: TGCGCCAGCAGCCAAGGTGTAGCGGGGGGCCCTTACAATGAGCAGTTCTTC. Protein: CASSQGVAGGPYNEQFF.

This chain links TRBV11-3 with TRBJ2-5; 7 bases line up with TRBD1. Germline V gene data show CDR1 as SGHNT and CDR2 as YENEEA. This CDR3 has 15 residues. The trim removed 5 bases at V and 5 bases at J, leaving 11 bases unmatched. The CDR3 sequence is CASSHRGRGWETQYF. The CDR3 DNA follows: TGTGCCAGCAGCCACAGGGGCAGGGGGTGGGAGACCCAGTACTTC.

The rearrangement uses TRBV19 and TRBJ2-2, with TRBD2 identical over 12 bases. The length of the CDR3 is 16 residues. Per germline, CDR1 LNHDA and CDR2 SQIVND (reference sequence). V lost 9 bases to trimming and J lost 5 bases; unmatched junction nucleotides: 10. The CDR3 DNA reads TGTGCCAGCGGACTAGCGGGAATCGTCGGGACCGGGGAGCTGTTTTTT. Translating gives CASGLAGIVGTGELFF.